This TCR beta chain was found in a study of OX40 agonist ivuxolimab in advanced cancers. About the study: The dose-escalation cohort was around 83% male, with a mean age of around 54 years, ranging roughly 23 to 79. Partial responses were achieved by three patients: one hepatocellular carcinoma, two cutaneous melanoma.

Method: immunoSEQ multiplex PCR; TCRdb's copy keeps in-frame clones and lacks some. The profile covers tens of thousands of clones, with 70% to 90% appearing a single time and less than 12% taken by the ten largest. Study-wide findings and caveats: There were also nonresponders showing low normalized T-cell clonal expansion.

The germline CDR1 and CDR2 sequences are WNHNN and SYGVQD (reference sequence). CDR3 size: 18 residues. V shed 3 bases, J shed 1 base, and the junction held 8 bases outside the gene matches. On this clone itself: Its target is unknown.

Autoimmune disease history or systemic immunosuppression barred patients. This receptor was identified in an adult with an advanced solid tumor such as melanoma, head and neck, liver or kidney cancer. The V gene is TRBV10-1, the J gene TRBJ2-1; the match to TRBD2 covers 11 bases. Here the sequenced sample was CD4+ or CD8+ T cells sorted from blood, taken in a trial of the OX40 agonist ivuxolimab. This CDR3 reads CASSDWSLAGGSYNEQFF. DNA for the CDR3: TGCGCCAGCAGTGATTGGTCCCTAGCGGGAGGTTCCTACAATGAGCAGTTCTTC.